This paragraph covers one T cell receptor beta chain sequence. This clone was observed a handful of times. This receptor's antigen is unknown. Base quality data are lacking; no much larger clone is found one base away. To sequence the TCRbeta CDR3 region, genomic DNA was isolated from the sorted cells. The immunoSEQ Assay was used to sequence the TCRbeta CDR3 regions. The source is immuneACCESS, and TCRdb retained only in-frame sequences with V and J called. Part of the clones is not carried over; for the studies checked, unresolved V genes explain less than half of this, and the remainder is unexplained. Within this sample are 40,000 to 45,000 clones, with approximately 86% of them counted one time only. Of the sample, around 10% falls within the top ten clones. The source of the sample is a study of OX40 agonist ivuxolimab in advanced cancers. Broadly, across the study: Ivuxolimab was a fully human IgG2 agonistic monoclonal antibody targeting the costimulatory receptor OX40 (CD134). Intravenous ivuxolimab was administered to patients every 2 weeks at six dose levels: 0.01, 0.1, 0.3, 1.5, 3 and 10 mg/kg. Of the roughly 54 dose-escalation patients, hepatocellular carcinoma was present in approximately 20, melanoma in roughly 15, renal cell carcinoma in 9 and head and neck cancer in 9. In the dose-escalation cohort, approximately 80% of patients were male, and the mean age was roughly 60 years with a range of roughly 20 to 85. Patients were allowed to have had prior anti-PD-1, anti-PD-L1 or anti-CTLA-4 therapy, and approximately 41% of the dose-escalation patients had previously received checkpoint inhibitors. Partial responses occurred in three dose-escalation patients: two with cutaneous melanoma and one with hepatocellular carcinoma. The point of sequencing TCRbeta in the periphery was to test whether ivuxolimab changed TCR sequence diversity and drove clonal T-cell expansion. The paper reports the monotherapy dose-escalation portion (N of about 50 patients) of the phase I ivuxolimab trial.

Study-wide conclusions, independent of this receptor: Low levels of normalized T-cell clonal expansion were also seen in some patients who did not respond. In the 0.1-3.0 mg/kg groups, partial responders were among the patients with the lowest normalized peripheral clonal expansion, particularly in CD8+ T cells. The antigen specificity of the peripheral T cells that underwent clonal expansion was not determined. At doses from 0.1 to 3.0 mg/kg, clonal expansion was seen in both CD4+ and CD8+ blood T cells between baseline and week 6. After ivuxolimab, expanded clones were on average more numerous among CD8+ T cells than among CD4+ T cells.

Patients with a history of autoimmune disease or receiving systemic immunosuppression were excluded from the trial. In every dose cohort, peripheral blood was drawn for TCR sequencing at baseline, cycle 4 day 1, and cycle 7 day 1. The samples were drawn from a first-in-human, open-label, multicenter phase I dose-escalation trial of ivuxolimab. Adults with locally advanced or metastatic melanoma, renal cell, hepatocellular, or head and neck squamous cell carcinoma were enrolled in the trial. Before TCR sequencing, CD4+ T cells and CD8+ T cells were sorted from peripheral blood as separate populations. The germline V gene (reference sequence) specifies GTSNPN as CDR1 and SVGIG as CDR2. Trimming costs V 3 bases and J 8 bases, and their ends lie 13 bases apart. Measured from the cysteine to the phenylalanine, the CDR3 is 12 residues long. Just CDR3 DNA is preserved here, 36 bases in frame from base 1.

The sequences come from CD4+ or CD8+ T cells sorted from blood, collected in a trial of the OX40 agonist ivuxolimab. The sequence came from an adult with an advanced solid tumor such as melanoma, head and neck, liver or kidney cancer. The V and J genes are TRBV30 and TRBJ1-1; tentative D gene TRBD1, with 5 bases matching. The CDR3 protein sequence reads: CAWRPRVPEAFF. At the DNA level, the sequence is TGTGCCTGGAGACCCAGGGTTCCCGAAGCTTTCTTT.